These 14 T cell receptor beta chains originate from one sample sequenced in a study of T cell repertoires in cytomegalovirus infection. These TCRs' antigens remain unknown. TCRdb reanalysed the reads using MiXCR and keeps one entry per CDR3 protein. The sample consists of 450,000 to 650,000 distinct CDR3 sequences, almost 40% of them appearing once. The material was cultured PBMCs, obtained from culture after CMV antigen stimulation. These receptors were taken from a human donor in good health (CMV status not recorded). Some clones in this sample may be carry-over from other donors' samples.

The V gene is TRBV6-5, the J gene TRBJ2-5, with 9 bases matching TRBD2. Per germline, CDR1 MNHEY and CDR2 SVGAGI. J gave up 5 bases and V 6 bases, and 4 bases lay outside the gene matches. CDR3 size: 13 residues. The CDR3 bases are TGTGCCAGCAGGGAAGCGGGAGGTGAGACCCAGTACTTC. Translating gives CASREAGGETQYF.

This clonotype was observed a few times. One end of the junction is discordant with germline, which a read error may explain. The V and J genes are TRBV7-2 and TRBJ2-4; 8 positions match TRBD1. Per the germline V gene, CDR1 is SGHTA and CDR2 is FQGNSA. The CDR3 consists of 16 residues. The CDR3 sequence: CASNLWAGQGGNIQYF. The CDR3 DNA sequence: TGTGCCAGCAACTTATGGGCCGGACAGGGCGGGAACATTCAGTACTTC.

This chain uses TRBV5-4 with TRBJ2-2; no definite D call. V was trimmed by 0 bases and J by 5 bases, leaving 5 bases between them. CDR1 is SGHNT, CDR2 YYREEE, per germline (reference sequence). This CDR3 comprises 13 residues. Here the CDR3 reads CASSLDATGELFF. CDR3 bases: TGTGCCAGCAGCTTGGATGCGACCGGGGAGCTGTTTTTT.

The chain recombines TRBV23-1 with TRBJ2-7, with 9 positions matching TRBD1. TRBV23-1 belongs to the ORF category, with a function that is uncertain. This CDR3 comprises 14 residues. V was pared by 2 bases and J by 5 bases, with 4 bases of the junction left unmatched. The CDR3 reads CASSQRDRANEQYF. DNA of the CDR3: TGCGCCAGCAGTCAAAGGGACAGGGCTAACGAGCAGTACTTC.

The chain has TRBV7-2 and TRBJ2-1; TRBD2 agrees at 7 bases. Trimming removed 5 bases from V and 0 bases from J; junction bases left unmatched: 10. The CDR3 runs 17 residues. The germline CDR1 and CDR2 sequences are SGHTA and FQGNSA. In nucleotides, the CDR3 is TGTGCCAGCAGCCTATTAGCGGGCGCCGTCTCCTACAATGAGCAGTTCTTC. This sequence encodes CASSLLAGAVSYNEQFF.

The CDR3 here is CASTFQANEKLFF. CDR3 nucleotide sequence: TGTGCCAGCACCTTCCAGGCAAATGAAAAACTGTTTTTT. The chain combines TRBV2 with TRBJ1-4; no clear D gene. Trimming took 7 bases from V and 5 from J, leaving 11 bases between them. Germline CDR1 and CDR2: SNHLY and FYNNEI. The CDR3 covers 13 residues. Using reference TRBV2 and TRBJ1-4 for the parts outside the CDR3, the full variable domain is EPEVTQTPSHQVTQMGQEVILRCVPISNHLYFYWYRQILGQKVEFLVSFYNNEISEKSEIFDDQFSVERPDGSNFTLKIRSTKLEDSAMYFCASTFQANEKLFFGSGTQLSVL.

This clonotype was detected once. This chain joins TRBV3-1 and TRBJ1-1; D might be TRBD1 (6 bases). CDR3 size: 16 residues. Germline values: CDR1 LGHDT, CDR2 YNNKEL (reference sequence). V dropped 1 base and J dropped 0 bases, with 12 bases sitting between them. DNA of the CDR3: TGTGCCAGCAGCCAAGGTGGGGGGCACATGAACACTGAAGCTTTCTTT. This gives the protein CASSQGGGHMNTEAFF.

The chain employs TRBV18 and TRBJ2-3; the match to TRBD2 covers 7 bases. The CDR3 covers 16 residues. Germline CDR1 reads KGHSH; CDR2 reads LQKENI. J was trimmed by 2 bases and V by 6 bases; bases with no gene match: 11. The CDR3 coding sequence is TGTGCCAGCTCCCCCCGGCGGGGGACTAACACAGATACGCAGTATTTT. Translated, it gives CASSPRRGTNTDTQYF.

The chain recombines TRBV6-2 or TRBV6-3 with TRBJ2-1; a weak D match, TRBD1 (5 bases). This CDR3 is 12 amino acids long. Germline V CDR1 and CDR2: MNHEY, SVGEGT. Deletions cut 6 bases from V and 7 bases from J, with 10 bases between. In DNA form, the CDR3 reads TGTGCCAGCAGAGGGGTGGTTAATGAGCAGTTCTTC. The encoded protein is CASRGVVNEQFF.

This clonotype has a handful of counts. This rearrangement joins TRBV6-2 or TRBV6-3 to TRBJ2-2, with D possibly TRBD2 on 5 matching bases. The CDR3 runs to 14 residues. The V end lost 2 bases, the J end lost 3 bases, and 7 bases lay between the germline ends. CDR1 MNHEY and CDR2 SVGEGT come from the germline V gene. The chain's CDR3 is CASSYREYTGELFF. The CDR3 bases are TGTGCCAGCAGTTACCGGGAATACACCGGGGAGCTGTTTTTT.

This clonotype was counted many times. An end of the junction differs from the germline gene, which may be a read error. This sequence joins TRBV7-2 and TRBJ1-2; D is possibly TRBD1 (5 bases). Germline V gives CDR1 SGHTA, CDR2 FQGNSA. CDR3 length: 14 residues. The CDR3 nucleotides read TGTGCCAGCAGCCCCACAAGGACATACTATGGATACACCTTC. It translates to CASSPTRTYYGYTF.

This clonotype was counted only a few times. The CDR3 region is CASSRNTGDQPQHF. Written as DNA, the CDR3 is TGTGCCAGCAGCCGTAATACGGGGGATCAGCCCCAGCATTTT. The chain joins TRBV7-6 to TRBJ1-5; possibly TRBD1 for D (5 bases). Trimming stripped 5 bases from V and 5 bases from J, with 13 bases between. CDR3 length equals 14 residues. Germline V gives CDR1 SGHVS, CDR2 FNYEAQ.

The V call is TRBV20-1, the J call TRBJ2-7; TRBD2 matches at 9 bases. The V gene's germline CDR1 is DFQATT and CDR2 SNEGSKA (reference sequence). Trimming took 6 bases from V and 3 from J; bases not matched to a gene: 6. CDR3 length: 13 residues. This chain's CDR3 is CSASSGRNYEQYF. CDR3 coding DNA: TGCAGTGCAAGTAGCGGGAGAAACTACGAGCAGTACTTC.

Only a few counts were recorded for this clonotype. J is TRBJ2-1 and V is TRBV7-8; D gene unclear. CDR3 length: 12 residues. Per germline, CDR1 SGHVS and CDR2 FQNEAQ. Trimming stripped 2 bases from V and 8 bases from J, with 7 bases between. The DNA for the CDR3 is TGTGCCAGCAGCTTATTGTTCGATGAGCAGTTCTTC. As protein: CASSLLFDEQFF.